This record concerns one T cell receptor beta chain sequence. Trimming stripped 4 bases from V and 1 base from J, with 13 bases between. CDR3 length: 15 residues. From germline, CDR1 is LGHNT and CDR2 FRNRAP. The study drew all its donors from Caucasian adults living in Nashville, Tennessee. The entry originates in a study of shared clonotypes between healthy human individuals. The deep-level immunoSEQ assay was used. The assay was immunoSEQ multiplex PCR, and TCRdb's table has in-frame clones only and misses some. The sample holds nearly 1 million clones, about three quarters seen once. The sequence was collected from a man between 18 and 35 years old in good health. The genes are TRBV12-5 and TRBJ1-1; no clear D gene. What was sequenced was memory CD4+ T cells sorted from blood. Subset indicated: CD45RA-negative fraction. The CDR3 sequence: CASGSLNRENTEAFF. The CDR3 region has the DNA TGTGCTAGTGGTTCGCTAAACAGAGAGAACACTGAAGCTTTCTTT.